Listed below are T cell receptor beta chains from one sample, sequenced in a study of T-cell memory formation after mild COVID-19. Each CDR3 protein is one row after TCRdb ran MiXCR on the 5' RACE reads. The sample contains 70,000 to 100,000 distinct CDR3 sequences, roughly 16% of which appear only once. Sequencing used PBMCs or a T cell subset sorted from them (not recorded which). These TCRs come from a man aged 18 to 35 who had mild COVID-19 (a few samples of this study predate the infection). Cell type and time point are not known. CDR3s include the opening cysteine and the closing phenylalanine or tryptophan. Each record gives: clone size, J gene, D gene, V gene, CDR3 DNA, CDR3 protein. A D gene is named only where the DNA matches it firmly. Only part of the rows carry a size: once, few, many, or a class if the clone is expanded.

. TRBJ2-3 . TRBV7-6 TGTGCCAGCAGGAGGACGGCAAATTGGGCAGATACGCAGTATTTT CASRRTANWADTQYF
few TRBJ1-1 . TRBV7-9 TGTGCCAGCAGCTTTTCCGACACTGAAGCTTTCTTT CASSFSDTEAFF
few TRBJ1-1 . TRBV7-8 TGTGCCAGCAGCACGCAGGAGGCGAACACTGAAGCTTTCTTT CASSTQEANTEAFF
many TRBJ2-1 TRBD1 TRBV6-2/TRBV6-3 TGTGCCAGCAGACAACCGGGACAGGGCTACAATGAGCAGTTCTTC CASRQPGQGYNEQFF
few TRBJ2-3 TRBD2 TRBV7-3 TGTGCCAGCAGGAAAGGGAGCGGGGGAATAGATACGCAGTATTTT CASRKGSGGIDTQYF
few TRBJ1-3 . TRBV10-3 TGTGCCATCAGTGAGTCGAACAGACAGTCTGGAAACACCATATATTTT CAISESNRQSGNTIYF
. TRBJ1-5 . TRBV9 TGTGCCAGCAGCGAAGATCCCGGGTCGTACCAGCCCCAGCATTTT CASSEDPGSYQPQHF
many TRBJ2-1 TRBD1 TRBV9 TGTGCCAGCAGCGTAGAACAGGGGAGTGGGAATGAGCAGTTCTTC CASSVEQGSGNEQFF
many TRBJ1-1 . TRBV7-8 TGTGCCAGCAGCTCCCGGAGGGCCCTTTTTGAAGCTTTCTTT CASSSRRALFEAFF
. TRBJ1-2 . TRBV15 TGTGCCACCAGCCCCCCGGCTACGGGAGGCAACTATGGCTACACCTTC CATSPPATGGNYGYTF